The 17 T cell receptor beta chains reported below all come from one sample, sequenced in a study of T cells after yellow fever vaccination. One entry per CDR3 protein results from TCRdb running MiXCR on the 5' RACE reads. The profile shows 300,000 or so distinct CDR3 sequences, 10% to 15% of them singletons. The sample consisted of CD4+ T cells sorted from PBMCs, taken 45 days after the yellow fever booster vaccination. The receptors were gathered from a young man who received the YFV17D yellow fever vaccine.

This clonotype was counted only a few times. The chain carries TRBV30 and TRBJ2-2; 11 bases fit TRBD2. The V gene end was trimmed by 4 bases and the J gene end by 0 bases; junction bases not matched to a gene: 13. Germline V gene sequence: CDR1 GTSNPN, CDR2 SVGIG (reference sequence). This CDR3 has 19 residues. This chain's CDR3 is CAWTPRLAGRAANTGELFF. CDR3 coding DNA: TGTGCCTGGACCCCTAGACTAGCGGGAAGAGCAGCGAACACCGGGGAGCTGTTTTTT.

This clonotype was seen more than once but under ten times. The rearrangement joins TRBV10-3 to TRBJ2-1; 11 nucleotides align to TRBD2. The ends lost 5 bases at V and 6 bases at J; junction bases unmatched: 6. Germline V gene sequence: CDR1 ENHRY, CDR2 SYGVKD. The CDR3 contains 15 residues. CDR3 sequence (DNA): TGTGCCATCAGTTCTAGCGGGAGGAGCTTCAATGAGCAGTTCTTC. It yields the protein CAISSSGRSFNEQFF.

The J gene is TRBJ2-3, the V gene TRBV6-1; TRBD2 is a possible D gene (6 bases). Germline CDR1 MNHNS, CDR2 SASEGT. There are 15 residues in the CDR3. V dropped 7 bases and J dropped 1 base, with 15 bases sitting between them. This CDR3 reads CASMGGSLGTDTQYF. DNA for the CDR3: TGTGCCAGCATGGGGGGTTCCCTGGGCACAGATACGCAGTATTTT.

The chain is built from TRBV5-6 and TRBJ2-5, with 10 bases lining up with TRBD2. This CDR3 spans 14 amino acids. From germline, CDR1 is SGHDT and CDR2 YYEEEE. V lost 4 bases to trimming and J lost 13 bases; unmatched junction nucleotides: 13. The CDR3: CASSLRLAGPSTYF. The CDR3, as DNA: TGTGCCAGCAGCCTTAGACTAGCGGGCCCGTCAACGTACTTC.

This clonotype has ten or more counts. The chain links TRBV5-1 to TRBJ2-1; 9 bases match TRBD2. J gave up 7 bases and V 0 bases, and 5 bases lay outside the gene matches. The CDR3 runs to 15 residues. Germline V CDR1 and CDR2: SGHRS, YFSETQ. CDR3 amino acids: CASSLVLAGNNEQFF. Here the CDR3 DNA reads TGCGCCAGCAGCTTGGTTCTAGCGGGGAATAATGAGCAGTTCTTC. The full variable domain, rest sourced from reference TRBV5-1 and TRBJ2-1, is KAGVTQTPRYLIKTRGQQVTLSCSPISGHRSVSWYQQTPGQGLQFLFEYFSETQRNKGNFPGRFSGRQFSNSRSEMNVSTLELGDSALYLCASSLVLAGNNEQFFGPGTRLTVL.

This chain's CDR3 is CASNKLAGLGNEQFF. The CDR3 bases are TGTGCCAGCAACAAACTAGCGGGATTAGGCAATGAGCAGTTCTTC. J is TRBJ2-1 and V is TRBV7-2, with 10 bases aligning to TRBD2. The germline gives CDR1 SGHTA, CDR2 FQGNSA. CDR3 length: 15 residues. Trimming removed 7 bases from V and 6 bases from J; junction bases left unmatched: 9.

This chain uses TRBV20-1 with TRBJ2-5, with 10 bases aligning to TRBD2. The CDR3 contains 17 residues. Trimming took 0 bases from V and 5 from J; bases not matched to a gene: 12. Germline V lookup: CDR1 DFQATT, CDR2 SNEGSKA (reference sequence). CDR3 amino acids: CSARDSALAGAGETQYF. For the CDR3, the DNA is TGCAGTGCTAGAGACTCGGCGCTAGCGGGAGCGGGGGAGACCCAGTACTTC.

The rearrangement joins TRBV20-1 to TRBJ2-3; maybe TRBD1 (5 bases). The germline CDR1 and CDR2 sequences are DFQATT and SNEGSKA (reference sequence). V shed 2 bases and J shed 6 bases, with 18 bases lying between them. This CDR3 comprises 15 residues. The CDR3 region is CSARPPAGYVDTQYF. DNA of the CDR3: TGCAGTGCTAGACCCCCCGCAGGGTATGTGGATACGCAGTATTTT.

This clonotype was counted only a few times. The chain recombines TRBV20-1 with TRBJ2-3, with a weak D call TRBD2 (6 bases). Germline V lookup: CDR1 DFQATT, CDR2 SNEGSKA (reference sequence). This CDR3 has 14 amino acids. The V and J ends lost 7 bases and 6 bases respectively, with 20 bases between them. The chain's CDR3 is CSGGRDSRSDTQYF. The CDR3 coding sequence is TGCAGTGGGGGCCGGGACTCACGGTCGGATACGCAGTATTTT.

This chain links TRBV5-6 with TRBJ1-5; D unclear. V was trimmed by 0 bases and J by 5 bases, leaving 9 bases between them. CDR3 length: 14 amino acids. CDR1 is SGHDT, CDR2 YYEEEE, per germline. The CDR3 nucleotides read TGTGCCAGCAGCTTGGAACGTACCTATCAGCCCCAGCATTTT. Translating it yields CASSLERTYQPQHF.

In its sample, this clonotype was seen a few times. This chain connects TRBV20-1 to TRBJ2-3, with TRBD2 as a possible D gene (6 bases). V shed 0 bases and J shed 2 bases, with 15 bases lying between them. This CDR3 spans 16 amino acids. Germline-derived CDR1 and CDR2 are DFQATT and SNEGSKA (reference sequence). CDR3 coding DNA: TGCAGTGCTAGAGATCGAGTTAGCGGATACACAGATACGCAGTATTTT. Protein: CSARDRVSGYTDTQYF.

This clonotype was counted only a few times. The genes are TRBV9 and TRBJ1-6; D uncertain. The V gene lost 0 bases and the J gene lost 7 bases, with 14 bases spanning the gap. The CDR3 loop spans 16 amino acids. Germline V gene sequence: CDR1 SGDLS, CDR2 YYNGEE. The CDR3 region has the DNA TGTGCCAGCAGCGTAGGCCCCCCCCTGGGCAATTCACCCCTCCACTTT. As protein: CASSVGPPLGNSPLHF.

As to this clonotype: Compared with germline, one end of the junction differs, possibly owing to a read error. The V and J genes are TRBV5-7 and TRBJ2-7; no clear D. TRBV5-7 is an ORF for which the function is uncertain. The length of the CDR3 is 13 residues. The chain's CDR3 is CAISPGPTCGQYF. The CDR3 DNA reads as TGTGCCATCAGCCCCGGGCCAACCTGCGGGCAGTACTTC.

This chain uses TRBV19 with TRBJ1-5; D gene unclear. V shed 3 bases and J shed 2 bases, with 14 bases lying between them. CDR3 size: 16 residues. CDR1 and CDR2 (germline): LNHDA, SQIVND (reference sequence). CDR3 sequence (DNA): TGTGCCAGTAGTATGTTATGGGATTGGGGCAATCAGCCCCAGCATTTT. It specifies CASSMLWDWGNQPQHF.

In this sample, this clonotype turned up a few times. J is TRBJ2-7 and V is TRBV20-1; 10 bases match TRBD2. The V gene's germline CDR1 is DFQATT and CDR2 SNEGSKA (reference sequence). The CDR3 runs to 13 residues. The J segment lost 5 bases and the V segment lost 6 bases, leaving 7 bases of the junction unmatched. The CDR3 here is CSAVRTSGHEQYF. The CDR3 DNA sequence: TGCAGTGCGGTCCGGACTAGCGGCCACGAGCAGTACTTC.

The chain joins TRBV6-1 to TRBJ2-1; the D is unclear. CDR3 size: 13 residues. The V gene lost 10 bases and the J gene lost 4 bases, with 14 bases spanning the gap. Looked up from germline, CDR1 is MNHNS and CDR2 is SASEGT. DNA of the CDR3: TGTGCCACCGGAAAGCTCCTATACAATGAGCAGTTCTTC. It encodes CATGKLLYNEQFF.

The chain combines TRBV29-1 with TRBJ2-7; 10 bases map to TRBD1. J gave up 7 bases and V 7 bases, and 10 bases lay outside the gene matches. Germline values: CDR1 SQVTM, CDR2 ANQGSEA. The CDR3 loop spans 13 amino acids. CDR3 residues: CSAGGTGAVEQYF. The CDR3 DNA follows: TGCAGCGCGGGGGGGACAGGGGCAGTAGAGCAGTACTTC.